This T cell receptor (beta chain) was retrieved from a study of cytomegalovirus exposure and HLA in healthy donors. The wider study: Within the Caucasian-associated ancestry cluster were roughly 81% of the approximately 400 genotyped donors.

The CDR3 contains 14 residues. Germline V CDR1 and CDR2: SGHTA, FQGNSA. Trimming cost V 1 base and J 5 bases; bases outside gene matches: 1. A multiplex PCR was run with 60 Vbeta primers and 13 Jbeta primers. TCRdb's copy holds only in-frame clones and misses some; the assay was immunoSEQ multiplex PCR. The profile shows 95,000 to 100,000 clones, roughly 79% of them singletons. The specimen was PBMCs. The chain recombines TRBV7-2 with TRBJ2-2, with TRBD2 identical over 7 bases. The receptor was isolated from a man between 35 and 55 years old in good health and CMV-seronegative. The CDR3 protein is CASSLGGGTGELFF. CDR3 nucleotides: TGTGCCAGCAGCTTAGGGGGGGGTACCGGGGAGCTGTTTTTT.